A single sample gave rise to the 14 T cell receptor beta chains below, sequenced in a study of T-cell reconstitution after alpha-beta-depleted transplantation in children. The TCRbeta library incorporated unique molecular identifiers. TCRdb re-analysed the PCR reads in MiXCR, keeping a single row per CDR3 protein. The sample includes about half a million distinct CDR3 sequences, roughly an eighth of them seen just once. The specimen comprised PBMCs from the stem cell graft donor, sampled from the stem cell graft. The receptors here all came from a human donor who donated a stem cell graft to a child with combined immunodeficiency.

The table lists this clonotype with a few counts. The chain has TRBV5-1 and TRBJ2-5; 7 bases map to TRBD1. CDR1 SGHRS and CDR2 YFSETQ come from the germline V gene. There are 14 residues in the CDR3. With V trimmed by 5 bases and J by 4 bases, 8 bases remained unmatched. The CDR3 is CASSTGQRGETQYF. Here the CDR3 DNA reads TGCGCCAGCAGTACGGGACAGAGAGGAGAGACCCAGTACTTC.

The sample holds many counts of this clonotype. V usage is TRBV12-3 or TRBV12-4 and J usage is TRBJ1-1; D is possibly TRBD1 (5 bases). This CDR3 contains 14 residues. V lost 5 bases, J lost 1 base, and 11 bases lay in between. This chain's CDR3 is CASSTGLQNTEAFF. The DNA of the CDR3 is TGTGCCAGCAGTACGGGACTTCAGAACACTGAAGCTTTCTTT.

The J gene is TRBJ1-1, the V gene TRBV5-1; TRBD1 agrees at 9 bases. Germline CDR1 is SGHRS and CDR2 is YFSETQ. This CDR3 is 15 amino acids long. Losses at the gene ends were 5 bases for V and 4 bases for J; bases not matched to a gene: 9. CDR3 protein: CASSSGTGSVTEAFF. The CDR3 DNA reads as TGCGCCAGCAGTTCCGGGACAGGGTCTGTCACTGAAGCTTTCTTT.

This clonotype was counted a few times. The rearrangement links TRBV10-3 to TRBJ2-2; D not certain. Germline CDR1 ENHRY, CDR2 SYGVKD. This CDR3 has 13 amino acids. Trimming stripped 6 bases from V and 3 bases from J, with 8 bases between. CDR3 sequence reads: CAIRDQDTGELFF. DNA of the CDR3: TGTGCCATCAGGGACCAGGACACCGGGGAGCTGTTTTTT.

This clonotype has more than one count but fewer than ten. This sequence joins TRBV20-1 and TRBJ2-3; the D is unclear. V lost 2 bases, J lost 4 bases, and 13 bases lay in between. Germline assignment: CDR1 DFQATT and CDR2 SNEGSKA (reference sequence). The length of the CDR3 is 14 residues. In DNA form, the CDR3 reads TGCAGTGCTAGACGATCTAATAGTCCAGATACGCAGTATTTT. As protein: CSARRSNSPDTQYF.

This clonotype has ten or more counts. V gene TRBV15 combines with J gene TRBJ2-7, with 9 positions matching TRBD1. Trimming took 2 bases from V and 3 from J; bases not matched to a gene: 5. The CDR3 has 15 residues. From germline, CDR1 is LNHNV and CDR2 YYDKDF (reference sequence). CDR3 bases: TGTGCCACCAGCAGAACCGGGACAGGGAACTACGAGCAGTACTTC. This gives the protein CATSRTGTGNYEQYF.

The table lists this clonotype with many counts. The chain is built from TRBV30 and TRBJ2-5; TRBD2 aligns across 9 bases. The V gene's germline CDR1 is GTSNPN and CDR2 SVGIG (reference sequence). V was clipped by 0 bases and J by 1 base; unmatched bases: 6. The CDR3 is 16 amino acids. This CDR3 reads CAWSVQISGGQETQYF. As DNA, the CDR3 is TGTGCCTGGAGTGTACAAATTAGCGGGGGCCAAGAGACCCAGTACTTC. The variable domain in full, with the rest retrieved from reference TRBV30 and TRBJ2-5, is SQTIHQWPATLVQPVGSPLSLECTVEGTSNPNLYWYRQAAGRGLQLLFYSVGIGQISSEVPQNLSASRPQDRQFILSSKKLLLSDSGFYLCAWSVQISGGQETQYFGPGTRLLVL.

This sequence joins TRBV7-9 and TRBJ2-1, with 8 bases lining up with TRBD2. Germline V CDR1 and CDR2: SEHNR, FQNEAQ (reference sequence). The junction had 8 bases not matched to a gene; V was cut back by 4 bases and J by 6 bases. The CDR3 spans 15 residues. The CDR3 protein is CASSSTGTRGNEQFF. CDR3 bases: TGTGCCAGCAGCTCAACCGGGACTAGAGGCAATGAGCAGTTCTTC.

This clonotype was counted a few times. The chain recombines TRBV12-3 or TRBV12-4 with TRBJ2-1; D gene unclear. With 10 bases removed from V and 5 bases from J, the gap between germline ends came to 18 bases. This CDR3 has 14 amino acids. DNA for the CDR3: TGTGCCACCCGTAGCCCTTGGGTGAACAATGAGCAGTTCTTC. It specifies CATRSPWVNNEQFF.

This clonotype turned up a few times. CDR3 coding DNA: TGTGCCAGCAGCCAAGACCCGCAGCATACGCAGTATTTT. It encodes CASSQDPQHTQYF. This chain uses TRBV3-1 with TRBJ2-3; unclear D gene. From germline, CDR1 is LGHDT and CDR2 YNNKEL (reference sequence). The CDR3 length is 13 residues. Trimming took off 0 bases at V and 7 bases at J, with 8 bases between the two ends.

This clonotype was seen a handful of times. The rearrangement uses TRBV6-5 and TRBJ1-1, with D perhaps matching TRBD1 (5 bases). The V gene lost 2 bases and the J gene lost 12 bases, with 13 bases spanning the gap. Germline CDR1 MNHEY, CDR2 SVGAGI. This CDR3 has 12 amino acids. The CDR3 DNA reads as TGTGCCAGCAGTTACCAGGGTCTACCCTCTTTCTTT. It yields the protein CASSYQGLPSFF.

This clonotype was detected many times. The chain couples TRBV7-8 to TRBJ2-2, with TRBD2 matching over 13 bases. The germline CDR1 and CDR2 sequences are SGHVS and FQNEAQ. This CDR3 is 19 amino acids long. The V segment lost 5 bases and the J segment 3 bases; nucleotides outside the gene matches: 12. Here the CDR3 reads CASSRQLAGGPRHTGELFF. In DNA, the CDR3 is TGTGCCAGCAGCCGTCAACTAGCGGGAGGGCCAAGGCACACCGGGGAGCTGTTTTTT.

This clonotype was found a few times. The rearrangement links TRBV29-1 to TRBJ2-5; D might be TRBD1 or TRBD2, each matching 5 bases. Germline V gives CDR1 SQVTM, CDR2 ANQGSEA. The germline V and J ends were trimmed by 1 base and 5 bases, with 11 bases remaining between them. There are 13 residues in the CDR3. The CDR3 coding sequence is TGCAGCGTTGAAGGGGGGACCTGGGAGACCCAGTACTTC. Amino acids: CSVEGGTWETQYF.

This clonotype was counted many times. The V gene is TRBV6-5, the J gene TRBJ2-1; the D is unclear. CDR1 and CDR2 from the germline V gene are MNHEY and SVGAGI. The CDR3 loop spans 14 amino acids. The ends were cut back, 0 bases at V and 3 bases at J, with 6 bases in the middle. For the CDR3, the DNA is TGTGCCAGCAGTTACTCCCAGGACTACAATGAGCAGTTCTTC. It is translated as CASSYSQDYNEQFF.